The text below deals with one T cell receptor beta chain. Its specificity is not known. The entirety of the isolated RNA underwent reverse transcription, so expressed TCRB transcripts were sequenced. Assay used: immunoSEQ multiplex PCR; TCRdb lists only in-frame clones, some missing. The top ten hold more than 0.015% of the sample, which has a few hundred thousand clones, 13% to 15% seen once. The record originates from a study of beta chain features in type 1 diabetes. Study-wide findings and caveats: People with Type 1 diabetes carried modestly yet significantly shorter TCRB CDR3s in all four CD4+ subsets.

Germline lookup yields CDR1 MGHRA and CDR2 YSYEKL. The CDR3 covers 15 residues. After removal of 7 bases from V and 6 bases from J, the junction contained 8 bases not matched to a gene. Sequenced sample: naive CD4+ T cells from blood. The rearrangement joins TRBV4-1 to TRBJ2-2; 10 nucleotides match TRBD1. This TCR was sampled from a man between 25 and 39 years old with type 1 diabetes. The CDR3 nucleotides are TGCGCCAGCAAGAAGACAGGGGGCGTTTCCGGGGAGCTGTTTTTT. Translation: CASKKTGGVSGELFF.